The 10 T cell receptor beta chains in this list originate from one sample, sequenced in a study of control samples from healthy donors and cancer patients (dated by TCRdb to the early 2020s). To prepare the library, the immunoSEQ multiplex PCR assay was applied. What TCRdb holds here is the immuneACCESS table cut down to in-frame rearrangements. Part of the clones is not present; checked against another copy, under half of the missing clones reflect an unresolved V gene, and the others are unexplained. This sample comprises approximately 58,000 clones, 70% to 90% of them detected only once. About 13% of the sample is taken by the ten largest. What was sequenced was PBMCs. The receptors come from an older woman with lung cancer.

The J gene is TRBJ2-1, the V gene TRBV9; 9 nucleotides match TRBD2. The CDR3 loop spans 16 amino acids. CDR1 SGDLS and CDR2 YYNGEE come from the germline V gene. Trimming took 4 bases from V and 2 from J; bases not matched to a gene: 7. The CDR3 reads CASSPSGKRTYNEQFF. The CDR3 coding sequence is TGTGCCAGCAGCCCTAGCGGGAAGAGGACCTACAATGAGCAGTTCTTC.

The chain uses TRBV2 and TRBJ2-5, with D perhaps TRBD1 (6 bases). Germline assignment: CDR1 SNHLY and CDR2 FYNNEI. Trimming shortened V by 1 base and J by 5 bases, and 11 bases separated the two germline ends. CDR3 length: 14 amino acids. The CDR3 coding sequence is TGTGCCAGCAGTGAAGGGGGACACCCCGAGACCCAGTACTTC. Encoded protein: CASSEGGHPETQYF. Variable domain in full (rest from reference TRBV2 and TRBJ2-5): EPEVTQTPSHQVTQMGQEVILRCVPISNHLYFYWYRQILGQKVEFLVSFYNNEISEKSEIFDDQFSVERPDGSNFTLKIRSTKLEDSAMYFCASSEGGHPETQYFGPGTRLLVL.

The chain is built from TRBV6-8 and TRBJ2-1; the match to TRBD2 covers 9 bases. Germline loops: CDR1 MNHGY, CDR2 SAAAGT. The CDR3 extends over 15 amino acids. J was trimmed by 7 bases and V by 9 bases; bases with no gene match: 13. CDR3 DNA sequence: TGTGCCAGGGCTAGCGGGAATGCCATACTGAATGAGCAGTTCTTC. This sequence encodes CARASGNAILNEQFF.

This clone was picked up a small number of times. The chain links TRBV3-1 (or the pseudogene TRBV3-2) to TRBJ1-5; a possible D gene is TRBD1 (5 bases). Germline CDR1 and CDR2: LGHDT and YNNKEL (reference sequence). This CDR3 is 13 amino acids long. The germline V and J ends were trimmed by 1 base and 8 bases, with 9 bases remaining between them. The CDR3 DNA sequence: TGTGCCAGCAGCCAAGGGCAGGGTAAGCCCCAGCATTTT. This codes for CASSQGQGKPQHF.

V is TRBV5-4 and J is TRBJ1-2; tentative D call: TRBD1 (5 bases). V gave up 4 bases and J gave up 2 bases, with 15 bases separating them. The CDR3 has 15 amino acids. Germline-derived CDR1 and CDR2 are SGHNT and YYREEE (reference sequence). CDR3 bases: TGTGCCAGCAGCCCCGAGACGGGGGGGAACTATGGCTACACCTTC. This encodes CASSPETGGNYGYTF.

The sample holds one count of this clone. The chain combines TRBV6-1 with TRBJ1-2, with D perhaps matching TRBD1 (6 bases). Trimming cost V 2 bases and J 8 bases, with 12 bases left between them. CDR3 size: 13 residues. Per the germline V gene, CDR1 is MNHNS and CDR2 is SASEGT. CDR3 nucleotide sequence: TGTGCCAGCAGTGAACCCGGGGGCAAGGGCTACACCTTC. It codes for CASSEPGGKGYTF.

The rearrangement links TRBV6-6 to TRBJ2-2; possibly TRBD2 for D (6 bases). Between the trimmed V and J ends, which lost 2 bases and 5 bases, there was a span of 15 bases. Germline V lookup: CDR1 MNHNY, CDR2 SVGAGI (reference sequence). The CDR3 has 16 amino acids. This chain's CDR3 is CASSYLSGSGTGELFF. The CDR3 DNA reads TGTGCCAGCAGTTACCTAAGTGGCAGCGGGACCGGGGAGCTGTTTTTT.

This rearrangement joins TRBV7-8 to TRBJ2-5; D is undetermined. This CDR3 spans 17 amino acids. Deletions cut 1 base from V and 2 bases from J, with 17 bases between. CDR1 and CDR2 (germline): SGHVS, FQNEAQ. CDR3 residues: CASSLGLDWGSQETQYF. In DNA, the CDR3 is TGTGCCAGCAGCTTAGGGCTAGACTGGGGATCTCAAGAGACCCAGTACTTC.

This clone was observed a few times. Other DNA sequences in the same sample also yield this CDR3. The V and J genes are TRBV10-3 and TRBJ2-1; possibly TRBD1 for D (9 bases). V was clipped by 8 bases and J by 7 bases, with 27 bases between them. This CDR3 is 17 amino acids long. Germline V gene lookup returns CDR1 ENHRY and CDR2 SYGVKD. CDR3 sequence: CAIRAGGGGTGSNEQFF. CDR3 nucleotides: TGTGCCATCCGGGCGGGGGGCGGGGGGACAGGGTCGAATGAGCAGTTCTTC.

The chain recombines TRBV10-3 with TRBJ2-5; 7 nucleotides line up with TRBD1. The CDR3 is made up of 13 amino acids. Germline lookup yields CDR1 ENHRY and CDR2 SYGVKD. Unmatched junction bases numbered 3, after V lost 6 bases and J lost 2 bases. Written as DNA, the CDR3 is TGTGCCATCAGGGAACAGGGGCAAGAGACCCAGTACTTC. Translated, it gives CAIREQGQETQYF.